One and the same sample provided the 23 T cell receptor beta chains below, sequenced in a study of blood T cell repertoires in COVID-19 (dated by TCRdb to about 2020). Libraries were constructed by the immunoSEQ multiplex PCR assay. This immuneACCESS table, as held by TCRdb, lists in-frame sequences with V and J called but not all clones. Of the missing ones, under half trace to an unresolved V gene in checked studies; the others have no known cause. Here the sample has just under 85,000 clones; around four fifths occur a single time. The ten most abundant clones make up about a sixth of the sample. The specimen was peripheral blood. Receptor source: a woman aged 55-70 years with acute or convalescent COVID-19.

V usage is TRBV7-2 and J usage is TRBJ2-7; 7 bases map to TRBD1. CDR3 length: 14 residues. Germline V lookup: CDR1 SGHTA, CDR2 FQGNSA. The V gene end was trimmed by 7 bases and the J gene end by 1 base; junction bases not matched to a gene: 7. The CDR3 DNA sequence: TGTGCCAGCAACCCGGGACAGACTTCCTACGAGCAGTACTTC. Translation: CASNPGQTSYEQYF. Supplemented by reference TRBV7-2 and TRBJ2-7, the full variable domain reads GAGVSQSPSNKVTEKGKDVELRCDPISGHTALYWYRQSLGQGLEFLIYFQGNSAPDKSGLPSDRFSAERTGGSVSTLTIQRTQQEDSAVYLCASNPGQTSYEQYFGPGTRLTVT.

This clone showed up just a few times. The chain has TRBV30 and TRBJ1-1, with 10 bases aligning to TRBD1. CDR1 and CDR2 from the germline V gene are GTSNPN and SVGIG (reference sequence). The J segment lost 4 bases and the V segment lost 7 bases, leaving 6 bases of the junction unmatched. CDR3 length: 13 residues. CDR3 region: CAFSGTGATEAFF. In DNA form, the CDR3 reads TGTGCCTTTTCCGGGACAGGGGCCACTGAAGCTTTCTTT.

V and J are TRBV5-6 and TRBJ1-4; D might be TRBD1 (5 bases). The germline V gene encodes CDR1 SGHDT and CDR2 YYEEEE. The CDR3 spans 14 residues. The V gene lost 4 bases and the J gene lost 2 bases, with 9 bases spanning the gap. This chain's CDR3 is CASSIRQTNEKLFF. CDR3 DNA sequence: TGTGCCAGCAGCATTCGACAGACTAATGAAAAACTGTTTTTT.

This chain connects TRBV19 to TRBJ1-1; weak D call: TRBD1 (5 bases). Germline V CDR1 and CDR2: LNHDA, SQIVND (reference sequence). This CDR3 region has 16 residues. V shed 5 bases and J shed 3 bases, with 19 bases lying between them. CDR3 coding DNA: TGTGCCAGTAGTTCCCTTCCAGGGACGGGGGACACTGAAGCTTTCTTT. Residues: CASSSLPGTGDTEAFF.

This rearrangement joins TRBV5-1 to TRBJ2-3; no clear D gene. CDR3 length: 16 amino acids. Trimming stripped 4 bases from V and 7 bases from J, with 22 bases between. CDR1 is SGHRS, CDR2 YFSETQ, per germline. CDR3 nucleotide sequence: TGCGCCAGCAGCCCTGGCTACCCCGCCATGGAGAATACGCAGTATTTT. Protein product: CASSPGYPAMENTQYF.

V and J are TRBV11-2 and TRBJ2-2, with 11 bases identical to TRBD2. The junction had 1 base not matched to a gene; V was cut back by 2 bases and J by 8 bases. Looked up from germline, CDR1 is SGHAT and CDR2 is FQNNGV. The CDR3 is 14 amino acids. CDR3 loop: CASSLTSGGGELFF. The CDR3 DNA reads TGTGCCAGCAGCTTAACTAGCGGGGGAGGGGAGCTGTTTTTT.

In DNA form, the CDR3 reads TGTGCCAGCAGCACTTCGTTCTACGAGCAGTACTTC. Encoded protein: CASSTSFYEQYF. The chain uses TRBV7-2 and TRBJ2-7; D is unclear. The V gene lost 5 bases and the J gene lost 3 bases, with 8 bases spanning the gap. There are 12 residues in the CDR3. Per germline, CDR1 SGHTA and CDR2 FQGNSA.

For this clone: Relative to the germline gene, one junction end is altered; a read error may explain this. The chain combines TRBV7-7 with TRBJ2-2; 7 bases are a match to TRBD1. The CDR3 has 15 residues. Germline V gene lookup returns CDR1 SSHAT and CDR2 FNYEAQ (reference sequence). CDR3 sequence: CASSQQGLDTGELFF. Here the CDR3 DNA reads TGTGCTAGCAGCCAACAGGGGCTCGACACCGGGGAGCTGTTTTTT.

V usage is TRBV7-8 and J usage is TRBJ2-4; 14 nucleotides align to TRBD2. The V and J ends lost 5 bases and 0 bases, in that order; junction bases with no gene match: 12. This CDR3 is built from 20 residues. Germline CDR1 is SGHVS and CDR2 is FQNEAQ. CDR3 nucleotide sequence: TGTGCCAGCAGCGCCGGGACTAGCGGGAGTTATGAGGAAGCCAAAAACATTCAGTACTTC. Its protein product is CASSAGTSGSYEEAKNIQYF.

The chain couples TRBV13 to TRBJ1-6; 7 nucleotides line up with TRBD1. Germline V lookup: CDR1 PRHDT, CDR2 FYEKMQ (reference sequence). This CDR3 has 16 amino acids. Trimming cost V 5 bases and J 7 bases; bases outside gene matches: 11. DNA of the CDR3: TGTGCCAGCAGCGACAGACAGGGTGGTTCCAATTCACCCCTCCACTTT. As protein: CASSDRQGGSNSPLHF.

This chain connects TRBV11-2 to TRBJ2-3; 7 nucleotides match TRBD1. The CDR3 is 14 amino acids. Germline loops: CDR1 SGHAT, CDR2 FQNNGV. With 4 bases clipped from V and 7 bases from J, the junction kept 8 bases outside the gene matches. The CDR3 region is CASSSQQGWYTQYF. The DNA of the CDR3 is TGTGCCAGCAGCTCCCAACAGGGGTGGTATACGCAGTATTTT. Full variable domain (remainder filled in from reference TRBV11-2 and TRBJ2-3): EAGVAQSPRYKIIEKRQSVAFWCNPISGHATLYWYQQILGQGPKLLIQFQNNGVVDDSQLPKDRFSAERLKGVDSTLKIQPAKLEDSAVYLCASSSQQGWYTQYFGPGTRLTVL.

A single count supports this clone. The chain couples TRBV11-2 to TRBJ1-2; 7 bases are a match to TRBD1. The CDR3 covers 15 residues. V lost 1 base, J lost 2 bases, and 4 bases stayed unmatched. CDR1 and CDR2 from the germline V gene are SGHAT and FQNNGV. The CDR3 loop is CASSLARGLNYGYTF. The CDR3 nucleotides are TGTGCCAGCAGCTTAGCAAGGGGGCTGAACTATGGCTACACCTTC.

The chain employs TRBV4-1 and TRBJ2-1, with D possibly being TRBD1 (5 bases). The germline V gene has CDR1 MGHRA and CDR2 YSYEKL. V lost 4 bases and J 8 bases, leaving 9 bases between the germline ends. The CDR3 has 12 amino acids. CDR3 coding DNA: TGCGCCAGCAGCCTTAGGGGCTATGAGCAGTTCTTC. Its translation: CASSLRGYEQFF.

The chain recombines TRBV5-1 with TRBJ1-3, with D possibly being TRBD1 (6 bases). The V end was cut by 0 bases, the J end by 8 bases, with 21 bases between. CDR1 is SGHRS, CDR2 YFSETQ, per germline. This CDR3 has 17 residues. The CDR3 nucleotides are TGCGCCAGCAGCTTGGAAGGGGAGGGCCGAAGGGGGGACACCATATATTTT. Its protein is CASSLEGEGRRGDTIYF. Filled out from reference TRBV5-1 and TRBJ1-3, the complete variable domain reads KAGVTQTPRYLIKTRGQQVTLSCSPISGHRSVSWYQQTPGQGLQFLFEYFSETQRNKGNFPGRFSGRQFSNSRSEMNVSTLELGDSALYLCASSLEGEGRRGDTIYFGEGSWLTVV.

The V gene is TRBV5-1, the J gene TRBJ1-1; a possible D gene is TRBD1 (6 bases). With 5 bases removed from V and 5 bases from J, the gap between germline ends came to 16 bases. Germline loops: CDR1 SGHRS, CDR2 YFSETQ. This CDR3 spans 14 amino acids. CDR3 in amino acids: CASRPGHRGTEAFF. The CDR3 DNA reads TGCGCCAGCAGACCGGGACACCGGGGAACTGAAGCTTTCTTT.

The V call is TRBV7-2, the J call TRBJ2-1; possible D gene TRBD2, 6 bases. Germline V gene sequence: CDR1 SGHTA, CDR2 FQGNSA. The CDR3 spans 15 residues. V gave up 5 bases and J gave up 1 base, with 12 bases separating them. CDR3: CASSPRDSSYNEQFF. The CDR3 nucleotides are TGTGCCAGCAGCCCCCGGGACTCGTCCTACAATGAGCAGTTCTTC.

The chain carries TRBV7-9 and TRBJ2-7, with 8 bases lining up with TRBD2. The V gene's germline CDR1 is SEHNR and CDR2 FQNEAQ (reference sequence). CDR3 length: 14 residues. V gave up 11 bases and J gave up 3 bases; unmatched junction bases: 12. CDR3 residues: CAGGGASGFYEQYF. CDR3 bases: TGTGCCGGTGGCGGGGCTAGCGGGTTCTACGAGCAGTACTTC.

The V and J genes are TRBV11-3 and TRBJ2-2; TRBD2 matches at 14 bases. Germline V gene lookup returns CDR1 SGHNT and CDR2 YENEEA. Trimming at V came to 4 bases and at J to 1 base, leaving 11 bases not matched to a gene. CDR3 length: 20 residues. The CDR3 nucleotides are TGTGCCAGCAGCTCTCAACCGGGACTAGCGGGGGACCTGAACACCGGGGAGCTGTTTTTT. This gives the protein CASSSQPGLAGDLNTGELFF.

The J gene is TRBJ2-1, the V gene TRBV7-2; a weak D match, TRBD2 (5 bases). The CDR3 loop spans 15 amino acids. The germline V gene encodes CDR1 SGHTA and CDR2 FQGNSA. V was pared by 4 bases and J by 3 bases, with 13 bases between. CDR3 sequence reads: CASSSELGSYNEQFF. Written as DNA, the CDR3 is TGTGCCAGCAGCTCTGAATTAGGGAGCTACAATGAGCAGTTCTTC.

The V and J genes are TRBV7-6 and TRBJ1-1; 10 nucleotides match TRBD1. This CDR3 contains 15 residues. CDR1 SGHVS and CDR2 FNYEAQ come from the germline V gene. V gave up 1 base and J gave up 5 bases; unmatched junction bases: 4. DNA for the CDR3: TGTGCCAGCAGCTTAGGACAGGGGGCCGGTACTGAAGCTTTCTTT. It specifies CASSLGQGAGTEAFF.

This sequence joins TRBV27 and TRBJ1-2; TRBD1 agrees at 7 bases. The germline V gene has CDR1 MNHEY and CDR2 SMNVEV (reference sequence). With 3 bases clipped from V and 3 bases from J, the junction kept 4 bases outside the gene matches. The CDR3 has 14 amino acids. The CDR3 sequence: CASSFSGTDYGYTF. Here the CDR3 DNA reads TGTGCCAGCAGTTTTTCCGGGACAGACTATGGCTACACCTTC.

The CDR3 region has the DNA TGTGCCAGCAAGGAGTTCTCAGATACGCAGTATTTT. This translates into CASKEFSDTQYF. The rearrangement joins TRBV2 to TRBJ2-3; D call uncertain. Per germline, CDR1 SNHLY and CDR2 FYNNEI. The CDR3 length is 12 residues. Trimming pared 7 bases from V and 4 bases from J, leaving 9 bases between.

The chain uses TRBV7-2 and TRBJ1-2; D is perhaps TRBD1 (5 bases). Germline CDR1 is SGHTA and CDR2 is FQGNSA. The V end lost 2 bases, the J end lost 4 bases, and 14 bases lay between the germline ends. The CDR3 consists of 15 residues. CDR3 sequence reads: CASSLSRDSGYGYTF. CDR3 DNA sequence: TGTGCCAGCAGCTTAAGCAGGGACTCCGGCTATGGCTACACCTTC.